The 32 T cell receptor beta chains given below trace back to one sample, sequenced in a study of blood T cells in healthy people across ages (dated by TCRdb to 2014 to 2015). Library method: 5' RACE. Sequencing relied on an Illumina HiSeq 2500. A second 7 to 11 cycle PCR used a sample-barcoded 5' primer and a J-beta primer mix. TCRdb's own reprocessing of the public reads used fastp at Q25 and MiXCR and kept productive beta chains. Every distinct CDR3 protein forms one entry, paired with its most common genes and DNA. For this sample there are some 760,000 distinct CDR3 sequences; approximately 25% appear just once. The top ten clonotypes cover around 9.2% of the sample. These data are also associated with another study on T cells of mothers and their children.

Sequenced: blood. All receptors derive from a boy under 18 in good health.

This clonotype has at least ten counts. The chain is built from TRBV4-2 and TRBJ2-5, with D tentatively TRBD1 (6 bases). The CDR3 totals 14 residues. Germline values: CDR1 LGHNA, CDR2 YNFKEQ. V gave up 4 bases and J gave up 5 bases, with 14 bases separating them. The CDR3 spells CASSLYRELETQYF. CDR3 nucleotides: TGTGCCAGCAGCCTATACAGGGAATTGGAGACCCAGTACTTC.

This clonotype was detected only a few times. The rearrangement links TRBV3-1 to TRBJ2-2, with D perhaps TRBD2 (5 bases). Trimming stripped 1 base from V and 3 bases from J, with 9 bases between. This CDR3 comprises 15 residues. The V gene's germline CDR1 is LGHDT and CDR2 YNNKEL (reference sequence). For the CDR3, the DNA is TGTGCCAGCAGCCAAGCTCAGCGGTACACCGGGGAGCTGTTTTTT. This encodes CASSQAQRYTGELFF.

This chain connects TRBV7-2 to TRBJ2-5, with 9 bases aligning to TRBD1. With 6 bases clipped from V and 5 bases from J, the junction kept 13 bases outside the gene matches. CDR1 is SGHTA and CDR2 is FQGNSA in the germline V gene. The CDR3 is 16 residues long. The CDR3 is CASSLTRDREVETQYF. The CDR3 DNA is TGTGCCAGCAGTTTGACCCGGGACAGGGAGGTTGAGACCCAGTACTTC.

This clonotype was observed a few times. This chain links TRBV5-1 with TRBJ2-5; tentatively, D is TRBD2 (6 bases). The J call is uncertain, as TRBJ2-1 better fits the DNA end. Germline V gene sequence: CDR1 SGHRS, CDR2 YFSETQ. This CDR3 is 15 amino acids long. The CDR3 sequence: CASSLLAGPGNEQFF. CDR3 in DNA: TGCGCCAGCAGCTTGTTGGCGGGGCCGGGGAATGAGCAGTTCTTC.

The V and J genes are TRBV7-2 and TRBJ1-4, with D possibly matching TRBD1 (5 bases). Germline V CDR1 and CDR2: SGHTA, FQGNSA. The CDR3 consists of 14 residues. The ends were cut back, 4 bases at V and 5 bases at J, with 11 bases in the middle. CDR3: CASSSFRQNEKLFF. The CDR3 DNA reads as TGTGCCAGCAGCTCGTTTCGACAGAATGAAAAACTGTTTTTT.

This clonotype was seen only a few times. The CDR3 loop is CSTRQGSPYEQYF. For the CDR3, the DNA is TGCAGCACCCGACAGGGGAGCCCCTACGAGCAGTACTTC. The V call is TRBV29-1, the J call TRBJ2-7; 8 bases align to TRBD1. CDR3 size: 13 residues. The germline V gene has CDR1 SQVTM and CDR2 ANQGSEA. Trimming took 8 bases from V and 2 from J; bases not matched to a gene: 8.

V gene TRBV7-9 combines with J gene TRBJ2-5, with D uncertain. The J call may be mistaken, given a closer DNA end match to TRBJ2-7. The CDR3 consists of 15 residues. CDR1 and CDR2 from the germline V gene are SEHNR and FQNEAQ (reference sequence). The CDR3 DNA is TGTGCCAGCAGCCCGCCGGGTGTTGGGTTCTACGAGCAGTACTTC. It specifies CASSPPGVGFYEQYF.

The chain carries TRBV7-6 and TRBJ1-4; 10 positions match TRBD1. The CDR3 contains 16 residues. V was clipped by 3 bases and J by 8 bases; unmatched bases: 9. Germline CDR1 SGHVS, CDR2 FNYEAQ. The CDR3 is CASSFAPGQGSEKLFF. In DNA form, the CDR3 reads TGTGCCAGCAGCTTCGCCCCGGGACAGGGGAGCGAAAAACTGTTTTTT. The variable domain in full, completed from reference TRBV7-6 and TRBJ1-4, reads GAGVSQSPRYKVTKRGQDVALRCDPISGHVSLYWYRQALGQGPEFLTYFNYEAQQDKSGLPNDRFSAERPEGSISTLTIQRTEQRDSAMYRCASSFAPGQGSEKLFFGSGTQLSVL.

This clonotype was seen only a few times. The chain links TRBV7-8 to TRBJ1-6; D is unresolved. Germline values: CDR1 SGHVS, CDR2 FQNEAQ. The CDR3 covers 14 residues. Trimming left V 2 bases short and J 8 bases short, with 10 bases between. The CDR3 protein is CASSLSEMDSPLHF. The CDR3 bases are TGTGCCAGCAGCTTATCCGAAATGGATTCACCCCTCCACTTT.

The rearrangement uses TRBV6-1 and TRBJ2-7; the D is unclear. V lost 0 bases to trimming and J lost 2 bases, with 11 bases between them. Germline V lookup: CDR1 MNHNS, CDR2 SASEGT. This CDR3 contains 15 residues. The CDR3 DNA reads TGTGCCAGCAGTGAAGCGAGCTCCGTGGCCTACGAGCAGTACTTC. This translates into CASSEASSVAYEQYF.

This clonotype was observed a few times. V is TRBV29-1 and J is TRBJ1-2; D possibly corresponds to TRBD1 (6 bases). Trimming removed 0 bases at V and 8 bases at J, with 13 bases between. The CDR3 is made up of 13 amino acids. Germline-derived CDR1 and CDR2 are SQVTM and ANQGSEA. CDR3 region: CSVEDRQAYGYTF. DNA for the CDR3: TGCAGCGTTGAAGATCGACAGGCTTACGGCTACACCTTC. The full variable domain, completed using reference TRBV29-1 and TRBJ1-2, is SAVISQKPSRDICQRGTSLTIQCQVDSQVTMMFWYRQQPGQSLTLIATANQGSEATYESGFVIDKFPISRPNLTFSTLTVSNMSPEDSSIYLCSVEDRQAYGYTFGSGTRLTVV.

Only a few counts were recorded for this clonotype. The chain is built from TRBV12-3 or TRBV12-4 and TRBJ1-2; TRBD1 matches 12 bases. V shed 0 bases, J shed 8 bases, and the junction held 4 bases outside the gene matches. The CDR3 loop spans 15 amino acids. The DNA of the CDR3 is TGTGCCAGCAGTTTAGCCGGGACAGGGGGCAAGGGCTACACCTTC. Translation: CASSLAGTGGKGYTF.

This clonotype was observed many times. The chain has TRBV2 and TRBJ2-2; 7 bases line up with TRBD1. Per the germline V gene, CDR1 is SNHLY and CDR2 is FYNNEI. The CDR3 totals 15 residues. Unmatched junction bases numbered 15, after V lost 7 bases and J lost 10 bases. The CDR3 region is CASIPPDRRGSELFF. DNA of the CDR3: TGTGCCAGCATTCCTCCGGACAGGCGCGGATCGGAGCTGTTTTTT.

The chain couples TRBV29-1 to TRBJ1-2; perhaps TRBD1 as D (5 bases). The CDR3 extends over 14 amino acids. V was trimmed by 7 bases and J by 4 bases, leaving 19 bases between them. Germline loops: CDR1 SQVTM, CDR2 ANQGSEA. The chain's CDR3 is CSAVSGADSYGYTF. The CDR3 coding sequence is TGCAGCGCTGTATCCGGGGCAGATAGCTATGGCTACACCTTC.

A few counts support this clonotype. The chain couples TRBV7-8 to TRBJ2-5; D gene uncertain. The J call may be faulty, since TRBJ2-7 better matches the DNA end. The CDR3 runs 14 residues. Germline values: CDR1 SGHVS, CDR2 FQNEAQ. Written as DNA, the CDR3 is TGTGCCAGCAGCTTAGGGCCGAGTGTGGGCGAGCAGTACTTC. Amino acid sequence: CASSLGPSVGEQYF.

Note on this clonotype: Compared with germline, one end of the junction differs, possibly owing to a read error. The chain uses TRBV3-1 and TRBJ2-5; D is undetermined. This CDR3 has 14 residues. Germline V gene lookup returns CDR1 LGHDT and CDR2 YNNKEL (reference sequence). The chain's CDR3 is CASSQGAEKETLYF. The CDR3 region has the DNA TGTGCCAGCAGCCAAGGTGCGGAGAAAGAGACCCTGTACTTC.

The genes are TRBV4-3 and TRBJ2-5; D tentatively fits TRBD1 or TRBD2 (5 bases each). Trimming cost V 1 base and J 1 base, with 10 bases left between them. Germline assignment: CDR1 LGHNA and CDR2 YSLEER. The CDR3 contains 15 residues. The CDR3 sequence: CASSQARGLQETQYF. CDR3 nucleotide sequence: TGCGCCAGCAGCCAAGCTCGGGGCCTCCAAGAGACCCAGTACTTC.

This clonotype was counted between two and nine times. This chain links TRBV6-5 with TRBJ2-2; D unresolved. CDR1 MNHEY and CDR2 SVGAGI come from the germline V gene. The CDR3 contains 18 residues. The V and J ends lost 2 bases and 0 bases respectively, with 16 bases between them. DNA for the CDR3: TGTGCCAGCAGTTACAGGGCCACAGAATTCGCGAACACCGGGGAGCTGTTTTTT. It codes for CASSYRATEFANTGELFF.

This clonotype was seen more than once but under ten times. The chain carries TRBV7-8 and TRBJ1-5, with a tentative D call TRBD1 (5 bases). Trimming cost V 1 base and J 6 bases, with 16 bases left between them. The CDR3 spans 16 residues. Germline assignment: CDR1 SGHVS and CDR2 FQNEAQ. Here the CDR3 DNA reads TGTGCCAGCAGCTTAGTTCGCAGGGATGTGGGTCAGCCCCAGCATTTT. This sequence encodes CASSLVRRDVGQPQHF.

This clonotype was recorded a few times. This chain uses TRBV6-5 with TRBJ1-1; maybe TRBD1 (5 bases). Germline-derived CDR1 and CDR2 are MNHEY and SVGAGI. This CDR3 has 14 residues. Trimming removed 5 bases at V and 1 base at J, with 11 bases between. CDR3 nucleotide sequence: TGTGCCAGCAGTACGGGACGGAGGAACACTGAAGCTTTCTTT. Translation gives CASSTGRRNTEAFF.

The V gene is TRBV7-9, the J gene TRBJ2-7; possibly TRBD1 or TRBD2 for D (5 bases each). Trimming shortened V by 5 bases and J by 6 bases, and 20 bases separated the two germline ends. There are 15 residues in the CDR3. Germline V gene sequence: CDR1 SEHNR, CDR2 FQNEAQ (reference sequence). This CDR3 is CASSPPGTRQSEQYF. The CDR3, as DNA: TGTGCCAGCAGCCCGCCCGGGACCAGGCAAAGCGAGCAGTACTTC.

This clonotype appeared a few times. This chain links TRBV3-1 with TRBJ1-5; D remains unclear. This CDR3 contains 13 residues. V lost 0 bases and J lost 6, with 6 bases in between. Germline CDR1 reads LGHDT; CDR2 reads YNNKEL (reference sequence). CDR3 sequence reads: CASSQDTGQPQHF. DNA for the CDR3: TGTGCCAGCAGCCAAGATACGGGTCAGCCCCAGCATTTT.

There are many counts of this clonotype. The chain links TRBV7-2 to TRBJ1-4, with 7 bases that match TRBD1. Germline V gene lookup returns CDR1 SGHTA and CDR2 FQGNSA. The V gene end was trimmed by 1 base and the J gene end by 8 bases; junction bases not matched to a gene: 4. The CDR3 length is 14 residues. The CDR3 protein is CASSLDRGQEKLFF. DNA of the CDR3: TGTGCCAGCAGCTTAGATAGGGGGCAAGAAAAACTGTTTTTT.

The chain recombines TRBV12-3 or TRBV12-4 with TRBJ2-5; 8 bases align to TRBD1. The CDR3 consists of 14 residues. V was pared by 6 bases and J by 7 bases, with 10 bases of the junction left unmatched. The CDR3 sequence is CASRRTGQGMTQYF. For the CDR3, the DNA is TGTGCCAGCAGAAGAACCGGACAGGGTATGACCCAGTACTTC.

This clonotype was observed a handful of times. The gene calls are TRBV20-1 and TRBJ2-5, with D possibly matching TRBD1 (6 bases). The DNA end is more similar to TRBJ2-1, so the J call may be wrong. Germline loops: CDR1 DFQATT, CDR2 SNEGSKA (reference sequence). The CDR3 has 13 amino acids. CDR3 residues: CSARGTLAWEQFF. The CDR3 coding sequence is TGCAGTGCTAGGGGGACACTTGCTTGGGAGCAGTTCTTC.

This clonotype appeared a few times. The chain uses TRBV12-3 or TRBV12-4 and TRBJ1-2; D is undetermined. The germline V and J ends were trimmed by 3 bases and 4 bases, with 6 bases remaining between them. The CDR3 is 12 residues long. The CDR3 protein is CASSFWSYGYTF. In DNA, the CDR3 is TGTGCCAGCAGTTTTTGGTCCTATGGCTACACCTTC.

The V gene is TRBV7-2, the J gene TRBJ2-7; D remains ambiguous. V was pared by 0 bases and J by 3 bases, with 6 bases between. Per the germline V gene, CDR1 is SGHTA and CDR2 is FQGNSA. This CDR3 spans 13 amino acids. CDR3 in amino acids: CASSLANFYEQYF. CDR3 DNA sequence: TGTGCCAGCAGCTTAGCGAATTTCTACGAGCAGTACTTC.

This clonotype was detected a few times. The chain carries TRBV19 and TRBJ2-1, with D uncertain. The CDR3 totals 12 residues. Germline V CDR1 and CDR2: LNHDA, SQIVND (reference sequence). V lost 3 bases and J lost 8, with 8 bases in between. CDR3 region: CASSMAEYEQFF. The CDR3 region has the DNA TGTGCCAGTAGTATGGCGGAATATGAGCAGTTCTTC.

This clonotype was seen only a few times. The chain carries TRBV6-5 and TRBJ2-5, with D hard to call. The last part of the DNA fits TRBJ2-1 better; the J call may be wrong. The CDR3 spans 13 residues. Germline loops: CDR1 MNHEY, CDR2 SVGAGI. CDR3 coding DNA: TGTGCCAGCAGTTACTCTACCTACAATGAGCAGTTCTTC. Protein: CASSYSTYNEQFF.

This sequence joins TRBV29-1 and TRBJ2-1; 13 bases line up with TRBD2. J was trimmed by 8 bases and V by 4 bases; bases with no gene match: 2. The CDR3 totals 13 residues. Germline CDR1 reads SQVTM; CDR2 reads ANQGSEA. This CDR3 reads CSVGTSGRYEQFF. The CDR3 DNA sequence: TGCAGCGTTGGGACTAGCGGGAGATATGAGCAGTTCTTC.

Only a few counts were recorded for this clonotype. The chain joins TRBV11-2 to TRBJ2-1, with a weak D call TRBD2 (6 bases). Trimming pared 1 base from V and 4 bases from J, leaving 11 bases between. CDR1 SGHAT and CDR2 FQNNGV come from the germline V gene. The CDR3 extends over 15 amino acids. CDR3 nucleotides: TGTGCCAGCAGCTTAGGGGTAGCGGAGTACAATGAGCAGTTCTTC. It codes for CASSLGVAEYNEQFF.

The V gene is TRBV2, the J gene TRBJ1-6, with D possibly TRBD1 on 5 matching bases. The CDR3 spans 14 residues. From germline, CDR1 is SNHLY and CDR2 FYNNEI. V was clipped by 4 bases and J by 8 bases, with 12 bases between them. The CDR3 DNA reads TGTGCCAGCAGTGGTCAGGGTTACGATTCACCCCTCCACTTT. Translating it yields CASSGQGYDSPLHF. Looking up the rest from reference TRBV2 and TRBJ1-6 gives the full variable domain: EPEVTQTPSHQVTQMGQEVILRCVPISNHLYFYWYRQILGQKVEFLVSFYNNEISEKSEIFDDQFSVERPDGSNFTLKIRSTKLEDSAMYFCASSGQGYDSPLHFGNGTRLTVT.